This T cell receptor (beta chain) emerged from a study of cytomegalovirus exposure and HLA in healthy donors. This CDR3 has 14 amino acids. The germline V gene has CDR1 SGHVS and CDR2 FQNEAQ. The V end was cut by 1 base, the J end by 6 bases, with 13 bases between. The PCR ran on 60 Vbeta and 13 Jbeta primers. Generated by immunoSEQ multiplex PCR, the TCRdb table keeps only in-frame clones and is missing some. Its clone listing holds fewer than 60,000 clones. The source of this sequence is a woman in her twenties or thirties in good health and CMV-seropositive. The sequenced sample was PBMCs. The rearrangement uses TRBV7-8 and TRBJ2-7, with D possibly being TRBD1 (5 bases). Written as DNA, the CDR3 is TGTGCCAGCAGCTTAGTGTCAGGGATAGGCGAGCAGTACTTC. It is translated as CASSLVSGIGEQYF. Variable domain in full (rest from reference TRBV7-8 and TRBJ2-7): GAGVSQSPRYKVAKRGQDVALRCDPISGHVSLFWYQQALGQGPEFLTYFQNEAQLDKSGLPSDRFFAERPEGSVSTLKIQRTQQEDSAVYLCASSLVSGIGEQYFGPGTRLTVT.